A selection of T cell receptor beta chains follows, all from one sample in a study of identical twins. MiXCR was run by TCRdb on the 5' RACE reads, yielding one entry per CDR3 protein. The sample has 1.5 million to 2 million distinct CDR3 sequences; 25% to 35% are singletons. The sample was cord blood. The receptors stem from a newborn girl in good health. Both conserved end residues are part of each CDR3. Each record gives: D gene, J gene, V gene, clone size, CDR3 DNA, CDR3 protein. D genes are given only for firm matches. Clone size is stated in some rows and not others, as once, few, many or a class when expanded.

>.|TRBJ1-1|TRBV20-1|.
TGCAGTGCCCGTCCCGGGGCCGTTACTGAAGCTTTCTTT
CSARPGAVTEAFF
>TRBD2|TRBJ2-3|TRBV20-1|.
TGCAGTGCTAGAGCGCTAGCGGGAGGGCCAGATACGCAGTATTTT
CSARALAGGPDTQYF
>.|TRBJ2-1|TRBV20-1|few
TGCAGTGCTAGAGAACCTAGAGTGGGTAATGAGCAGTTCTTC
CSAREPRVGNEQFF
>TRBD1|TRBJ1-2|TRBV29-1|.
TGCAGCGTTGAATCGGGACAGCATGGCTACACCTTC
CSVESGQHGYTF
>.|TRBJ1-2|TRBV9|.
TGTGCCAGCAGCGTATACAGTTTCTATGGCTACACCTTC
CASSVYSFYGYTF
>.|TRBJ2-2|TRBV10-3|once
TGTGCCATCAGTTCTTCACAGTCGCCCACCGGGGAGCTGTTTTTT
CAISSSQSPTGELFF
>TRBD2|TRBJ2-4|TRBV3-1|few
TGTGCCAGCAGCCAAGATCCTACTAGCGGGGGGGACATTCAGTACTTC
CASSQDPTSGGDIQYF
>.|TRBJ2-3|TRBV27|few
TGTGCCAGCAGTACATTCGGGAGTCCCGGCACAGATACGCAGTATTTT
CASSTFGSPGTDTQYF
>TRBD1|TRBJ1-5|TRBV6-1|.
TGTGCCAGCAGTGAAGCTGTGGGACAGGGCCAGCCCCAGCATTTT
CASSEAVGQGQPQHF
>.|TRBJ2-4|TRBV29-1|many
TGCAGCGTCCTCAGGCAGGGAATTCAGTACTTC
CSVLRQGIQYF
>TRBD1|TRBJ2-7|TRBV3-1|.
TGTGCCAGCAGCTCTGGGACAGGGGCCCGCGAGCAGTACTTC
CASSSGTGAREQYF
>TRBD2|TRBJ2-1|TRBV3-1|few
TGTGCCAGCAGCCAAGAGGGACTAGCGGGGGACAATGAGCAGTTCTTC
CASSQEGLAGDNEQFF
>TRBD2|TRBJ2-4|TRBV5-1|few
TGCGCCAGCAGCCCCGGGACTAGCGAAGCCAAAAACATTCAGTACTTC
CASSPGTSEAKNIQYF
>TRBD2|TRBJ2-1|TRBV6-2/TRBV6-3|.
TGTGCCAGCAGTTATCGACGAGGACTAGCGGGGGGATGGAATGAGCAGTTCTTC
CASSYRRGLAGGWNEQFF
>TRBD2|TRBJ2-1|TRBV9|.
TGTGCCAGCAGCGTAGGGGTTAGCGGGGGTTCCGCGCAGTTCTTC
CASSVGVSGGSAQFF
>.|TRBJ1-1|TRBV5-1|.
TGCGCCAGCAGCCCCCACCCAGGGAGAGCGAACACTGAAGCTTTCTTT
CASSPHPGRANTEAFF
>.|TRBJ1-4|TRBV2|few
TGTGCCAGCAGGTCTCGGGGGGGAAATGAAAAACTGTTTTTT
CASRSRGGNEKLFF
>.|TRBJ2-1|TRBV6-6|once
TGTGCCAGCAGTTACGGAGACCCCACTTTCCATGAGCAGTTCTTC
CASSYGDPTFHEQFF
>TRBD1|TRBJ1-6|TRBV5-1|.
TGCGCCAGCAGCTCGGGGACAGTTCTTAATTCACCCCTCCACTTT
CASSSGTVLNSPLHF
>.|TRBJ2-7|TRBV28|few
TGTGCCAGCAGTTTAACAGGGAACACCTACGAGCAGTACTTC
CASSLTGNTYEQYF
>.|TRBJ2-3|TRBV20-1|.
TGCAGTGCTCCCTCGGGACCCGATTTCACAGATACGCAGTATTTT
CSAPSGPDFTDTQYF
>TRBD2|TRBJ2-1|TRBV4-1|.
TGCGCCAGCAGCCAAGACCTGGGGGGGATAAGGGCCCCCTACAATGAGCAGTTCTTC
CASSQDLGGIRAPYNEQFF
>.|TRBJ2-3|TRBV27|.
TGTGCCAGCAGTCCGGGACAGTCTAGCGGAGATACGCAGTATTTT
CASSPGQSSGDTQYF
>.|TRBJ2-2|TRBV12-3/TRBV12-4|few
TGTGCCAGCAGTCAGAAAACGAACACCGGGGAGCTGTTTTTT
CASSQKTNTGELFF
>.|TRBJ2-3|TRBV28|many
TGTGCCAGCCGTACTAAGGTGAAAACAGATACGCAGTATTTT
CASRTKVKTDTQYF
>TRBD1|TRBJ2-7|TRBV6-2/TRBV6-3|.
TGTGCCAGCAAACCAATCTGGAGACAGGGGAACTACGAGCAGTACTTC
CASKPIWRQGNYEQYF
>TRBD1|TRBJ2-1|TRBV20-1|.
TGCAGTGCCCTGACAGGGGAAGAGCCCTACAATGAGCAGTTCTTC
CSALTGEEPYNEQFF
>TRBD2|TRBJ2-3|TRBV5-1|many
TGTGCCAGCAGCCTCGGGACTACTAGCACAGATACGCAGTATTTT
CASSLGTTSTDTQYF
>.|TRBJ2-7|TRBV29-1|.
TGCAGCGCCTGTGACAGGATCGGCTACGAGCAGTACTTC
CSACDRIGYEQYF
>TRBD1|TRBJ2-1|TRBV20-1|many
TGCAGTGCTGTGACAGGGATCTCCTACAATGAGCAGTTCTTC
CSAVTGISYNEQFF
>.|TRBJ1-2|TRBV6-2/TRBV6-3|few
TGTGCCAGCAGGCTGGCAGTGACTTGGGGCTACACCTTC
CASRLAVTWGYTF
>.|TRBJ2-5|TRBV28|.
TGTGCCAGCACCATCCAGGGTTCGGAGACCCAGTACTTC
CASTIQGSETQYF
>.|TRBJ1-6|TRBV25-1|few
TGTGCCAGCAGTGAATATTTCCGCTCACCCCTCCACTTT
CASSEYFRSPLHF
>TRBD1|TRBJ1-4|TRBV20-1|many
TGCAGTGCTAGCCGACAGGGTGTTAGGGAAAAACTGTTTTTT
CSASRQGVREKLFF
>.|TRBJ2-3|TRBV4-1|.
TGCGCCAGCAGCCAAGGTCGGTTTGGGCGGATCTCTAGCACAGATACGCAGTATTTT
CASSQGRFGRISSTDTQYF
>.|TRBJ2-5|TRBV20-1|.
TGCGGTGCTAGACCTCAGTCGTACCAAGAGACCCAGTACTTC
CGARPQSYQETQYF
>.|TRBJ2-2|TRBV3-1|.
TGTGCCAGCAGGGAAGGGTCCATCGGGGAGCTGTTTTTT
CASREGSIGELFF
>.|TRBJ2-4|TRBV7-8|many
TGTGCCAGCAGCTCTAGGGGGAACATTCAGTACTTC
CASSSRGNIQYF
>TRBD1|TRBJ1-1|TRBV6-2/TRBV6-3|.
TGTGCCAGCAGTTACTTTCCGACAGGGGTGAACACTGAAGCTTTCTTT
CASSYFPTGVNTEAFF
>.|TRBJ1-2|TRBV10-2|.
TGCGCCAGCACCGACGGGGTAGGCTATGGCTACACCTTC
CASTDGVGYGYTF
>TRBD1|TRBJ2-1|TRBV2|few
TGTGCCAGCAGTGAGACAGGGGGCGGGTACAATGAGCAGTTCTTC
CASSETGGGYNEQFF
>.|TRBJ2-3|TRBV20-1|once
TGCAGTGCTAGATTAGTGGGGTATACGCAGTATTTT
CSARLVGYTQYF
>TRBD2|TRBJ2-3|TRBV4-2|few
TGTGCCAGCAGCCCGCATCCCGACCTTACTAGCGCACTCAACACAGATACGCAGTATTTT
CASSPHPDLTSALNTDTQYF
>TRBD1|TRBJ2-1|TRBV7-8|few
TGTGCCAGCAGCGCTTCATGGACAGGTTCCTACAATGAGCAGTTCTTC
CASSASWTGSYNEQFF